The 20 T cell receptor beta chains given below trace back to one sample, sequenced in a study of T cells after yellow fever vaccination. TCRdb independently ran MiXCR on the 5' RACE reads; one entry per CDR3 protein. The sample has some 300,000 distinct CDR3 sequences, 7% to 9% seen once; the top ten hold roughly 15%. The sample here was PBMCs, taken about 49 days after the first yellow fever vaccination. All receptors derive from a man aged 18-30 years who received the YFV17D yellow fever vaccine.

This clonotype was found a few times. The chain joins TRBV28 to TRBJ1-2; 10 bases are a match to TRBD1. The germline V gene encodes CDR1 MDHEN and CDR2 SYDVKM. V gave up 4 bases and J gave up 10 bases; unmatched junction bases: 12. The CDR3 is made up of 15 amino acids. Here the CDR3 reads CASSSPTGGSTVYTF. CDR3 nucleotides: TGTGCCAGCAGTTCGCCGACAGGGGGCTCAACTGTCTACACCTTC.

This clonotype was counted many times. The rearrangement uses TRBV12-3 or TRBV12-4 and TRBJ2-7; D unresolved. The CDR3 is 14 residues long. The ends were cut back, 4 bases at V and 0 bases at J, with 10 bases in the middle. The CDR3 region has the DNA TGTGCCAGCAGTTCCGCCAGGACCTCCTACGAGCAGTACTTC. Residues: CASSSARTSYEQYF.

This clonotype has a handful of counts. The gene calls are TRBV7-9 and TRBJ2-2; TRBD1 is a possible D gene (6 bases). The germline CDR1 and CDR2 sequences are SEHNR and FQNEAQ (reference sequence). V was pared by 4 bases and J by 1 base, with 10 bases between. There are 15 residues in the CDR3. The CDR3 sequence: CASSSGAENTGELFF. For the CDR3, the DNA is TGTGCCAGCAGCTCAGGGGCGGAGAACACCGGGGAGCTGTTTTTT.

V and J are TRBV18 and TRBJ2-5, with 7 bases matching TRBD2. This CDR3 is built from 14 residues. CDR1 is KGHSH and CDR2 is LQKENI in the germline V gene. The ends lost 3 bases at V and 0 bases at J; junction bases unmatched: 1. CDR3 sequence: CASSPRGNQETQYF. The DNA for the CDR3 is TGTGCCAGCTCACCGCGGGGGAACCAAGAGACCCAGTACTTC.

The rearrangement links TRBV27 to TRBJ2-1, with 8 bases identical to TRBD2. Germline-derived CDR1 and CDR2 are MNHEY and SMNVEV (reference sequence). The trim removed 5 bases at V and 6 bases at J, leaving 9 bases unmatched. The CDR3 sequence is 15 residues long. The CDR3 DNA follows: TGTGCCAGCAGTGAAGCGGGGGAGGGTTTCAATGAGCAGTTCTTC. Residues: CASSEAGEGFNEQFF.

The chain carries TRBV12-3 or TRBV12-4 and TRBJ2-7; D is unresolved. Trimming cost V 5 bases and J 6 bases, with 11 bases left between them. The CDR3 contains 12 residues. CDR3: CASSAGSREQYV. CDR3 coding DNA: TGTGCCAGCAGTGCAGGATCCCGCGAGCAGTACGTC.

With respect to this clonotype: A much larger clone sits a single nucleotide away, making a read error possible. The chain links TRBV7-2 to TRBJ2-3, with a possible D match to TRBD2 (5 bases). The germline V and J ends were trimmed by 3 bases and 2 bases, with 6 bases remaining between them. Germline loops: CDR1 SGHTA, CDR2 FQGNSA. The length of the CDR3 is 13 residues. The chain's CDR3 is CASSFGDTDTQYF. CDR3 DNA sequence: TGTGCCAGCAGCTTCGGGGACACAGATACGCAGTATTTT. Complete variable domain (other parts from reference TRBV7-2 and TRBJ2-3): GAGVSQSPSNKVTEKGKDVELRCDPISGHTALYWYRQSLGQGLEFLIYFQGNSAPDKSGLPSDRFSAERTGGSVSTLTIQRTQQEDSAVYLCASSFGDTDTQYFGPGTRLTVL.

This clonotype showed up just a few times. The genes are TRBV7-9 and TRBJ2-2, with 10 bases matching TRBD1. Germline V lookup: CDR1 SEHNR, CDR2 FQNEAQ (reference sequence). Losses at the gene ends were 4 bases for V and 6 bases for J; bases not matched to a gene: 5. The CDR3 is 15 amino acids. The CDR3 protein is CASSWTGGPSGELFF. The DNA of the CDR3 is TGTGCCAGCAGCTGGACAGGGGGTCCGTCCGGGGAGCTGTTTTTT.

This chain uses TRBV24-1 with TRBJ2-1; D gene unclear. Trimming removed 4 bases at V and 0 bases at J, with 9 bases between. Germline V gene sequence: CDR1 KGHDR, CDR2 SFDVKD. The CDR3 has 15 amino acids. The CDR3 DNA is TGTGCCACCAGTGACAGTTGGAGCTCCTACAATGAGCAGTTCTTC. This sequence encodes CATSDSWSSYNEQFF.

The rearrangement links TRBV18 to TRBJ2-7; 7 bases line up with TRBD1. The CDR3 covers 14 residues. Per the germline V gene, CDR1 is KGHSH and CDR2 is LQKENI. The junction had 0 bases not matched to a gene; V was cut back by 1 base and J by 0 bases. The chain's CDR3 is CASSPQGASYEQYV. As DNA, the CDR3 is TGTGCCAGCTCACCACAGGGGGCCTCCTACGAGCAGTACGTC.

Note on this clonotype: This may arise from a read error, as a much more abundant clone is one base away. The chain uses TRBV5-1 and TRBJ2-3; no clear D gene. This CDR3 has 14 residues. V was clipped by 4 bases and J by 5 bases, with 14 bases between them. Germline V gene data show CDR1 as SGHRS and CDR2 as YFSETQ. The CDR3 coding sequence is TGCGCCAGCAGCCTGTGGGGAACGGGAGATACGCAGTATTTT. Its translation: CASSLWGTGDTQYF.

Many counts were recorded for this clonotype. The chain joins TRBV7-2 to TRBJ1-3; maybe TRBD1 (6 bases). CDR1 is SGHTA, CDR2 FQGNSA, per germline. V lost 5 bases, J lost 4 bases, and 12 bases lay in between. This CDR3 has 14 residues. The CDR3 loop reads CASSLGTSGNTIYF. CDR3 coding DNA: TGTGCCAGCAGCCTCGGGACATCGGGAAACACCATATATTTT.

J is TRBJ2-7 and V is TRBV4-1; 7 bases align to TRBD1. J was trimmed by 0 bases and V by 3 bases; bases with no gene match: 8. This CDR3 has 16 residues. Germline CDR1 MGHRA, CDR2 YSYEKL. CDR3 nucleotide sequence: TGCGCCAGCAGCCACCGCCTGGGGGACAGCTCCTACGAGCAGTACTTC. It specifies CASSHRLGDSSYEQYF.

In its sample, this clonotype was seen a few times. The rearrangement joins TRBV28 to TRBJ2-7; TRBD2 matches at 9 bases. The CDR3 totals 19 residues. The junction had 18 bases not matched to a gene; V was cut back by 3 bases and J by 3 bases. Germline V gene sequence: CDR1 MDHEN, CDR2 SYDVKM. As DNA, the CDR3 is TGTGCCAGCAGTTTGTGGCAGAGGGGGCTAGCGGGGCCTTACTACGAGCAGTACGTC. As protein: CASSLWQRGLAGPYYEQYV.

The V and J genes are TRBV7-9 and TRBJ1-1; maybe TRBD1 (6 bases). This CDR3 comprises 15 residues. Between the trimmed V and J ends, which lost 2 bases and 1 base, there was a span of 11 bases. Germline CDR1 and CDR2: SEHNR and FQNEAQ (reference sequence). CDR3 DNA: TGTGCCAGCAGCTTACCAGCAGGGGCGAACACTGAAGCTTTCTTT. Its translation is CASSLPAGANTEAFF. The full variable domain, with the rest looked up from reference TRBV7-9 and TRBJ1-1, is DTGVSQNPRHKITKRGQNVTFRCDPISEHNRLYWYRQTLGQGPEFLTYFQNEAQLEKSRLLSDRFSAERPKGSFSTLEIQRTEQGDSAMYLCASSLPAGANTEAFFGQGTRLTVV.

V usage is TRBV7-2 and J usage is TRBJ2-3; D possibly corresponds to TRBD2 (6 bases). This CDR3 spans 15 amino acids. Germline values: CDR1 SGHTA, CDR2 FQGNSA. Between the trimmed V and J ends, which lost 7 bases and 5 bases, there was a span of 19 bases. In DNA form, the CDR3 reads TGTGCCAGCACCGAATTGACTAGGTTTCTAGATACGCAGTATTTT. This encodes CASTELTRFLDTQYF.

Worth noting for this clonotype: The junction differs from germline at one of its ends, possibly a read error. The chain recombines TRBV12-3 or TRBV12-4 with TRBJ1-6, with TRBD1 as a possible D gene (6 bases). The CDR3 is 16 residues long. For the CDR3, the DNA is TGTGCCAGCAGCTTATTGGGGGGCTCCTATAATACACCCCTCCACTTT. Encoded protein: CASSLLGGSYNTPLHF.

The chain joins TRBV6-5 to TRBJ1-3; D is uncertain. Trimming stripped 3 bases from V and 3 bases from J, with 15 bases between. CDR1 and CDR2 (germline): MNHEY, SVGAGI. CDR3 length: 16 amino acids. The DNA of the CDR3 is TGTGCCAGCAGTTATGGTTCAGATTCTGGTGGAAACACCATATATTTT. Its translation: CASSYGSDSGGNTIYF.

The rearrangement uses TRBV5-6 and TRBJ2-1; a possible D gene is TRBD2 (7 bases). Germline CDR1 and CDR2: SGHDT and YYEEEE. The CDR3 has 15 amino acids. Trimming took 2 bases from V and 7 from J, leaving 16 bases between them. CDR3 coding DNA: TGTGCCAGCAGCTTCACGGGGGGCGGTGGGAATGAGCAGTTCTTC. Residues: CASSFTGGGGNEQFF.

The chain recombines TRBV7-2 with TRBJ1-2; D is unclear. Per the germline V gene, CDR1 is SGHTA and CDR2 is FQGNSA. V was trimmed by 1 base and J by 3 bases, leaving 9 bases between them. The CDR3 sequence is 14 residues long. CDR3 DNA: TGTGCCAGCAGCTTAGATACGGTAGACTATGGCTACACCTTC. This sequence encodes CASSLDTVDYGYTF.